The entry below gives a single TCR beta chain sequence along with its context. Its antigen is unidentified. The record originates from a study of naive and memory T cell subsets. The CDR3 loop spans 13 amino acids. Trimming shortened V by 7 bases and J by 4 bases, and 13 bases separated the two germline ends. Germline V gene lookup returns CDR1 SNHLY and CDR2 FYNNEI. Two oligonucleotides, mixed equimolar, formed the beta constant-region primer covering TRBC1 and TRBC2. A 12-nucleotide UMI and the SP2 primer were added to the cDNA 3' end by oligonucleotide ligation. Using its own MiXCR run on the UMI-ligation and nested PCR reads, TCRdb lists one record per CDR3 protein. The sample includes under 150,000 distinct CDR3 sequences, 15% to 20% of them seen just once. Study results and limitations: In naive cells, over 85% of TCR sequences were seen only once. A few larger clonotypes appeared in naive repertoires, especially CD8, possibly memory cells re-expressing CD45RA. A clonotype means one alpha or beta sequence, not an alpha/beta pair.

The chain links TRBV2 to TRBJ1-2; possible D gene TRBD1, 5 bases. The sample taken for sequencing was naive CD4+ T cells from blood. The TCR was taken from a human donor in good health. CDR3 sequence reads: CASTRQTIYGYTF. The CDR3 DNA sequence: TGTGCCAGCACGCGACAGACCATCTATGGCTACACCTTC.